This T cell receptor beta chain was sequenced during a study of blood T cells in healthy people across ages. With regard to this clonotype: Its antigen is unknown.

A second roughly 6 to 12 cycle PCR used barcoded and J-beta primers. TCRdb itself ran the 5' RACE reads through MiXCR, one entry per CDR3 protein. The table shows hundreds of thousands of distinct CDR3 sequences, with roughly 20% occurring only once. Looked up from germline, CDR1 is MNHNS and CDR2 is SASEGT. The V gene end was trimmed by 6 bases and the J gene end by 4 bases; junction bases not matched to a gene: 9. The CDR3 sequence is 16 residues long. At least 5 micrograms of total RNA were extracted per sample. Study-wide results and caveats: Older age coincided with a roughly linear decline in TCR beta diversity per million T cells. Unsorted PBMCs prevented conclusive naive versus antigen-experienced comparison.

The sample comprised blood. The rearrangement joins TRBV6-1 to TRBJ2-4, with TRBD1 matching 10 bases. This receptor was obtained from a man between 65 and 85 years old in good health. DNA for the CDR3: TGTGCCAGCAGAGACCGACAGGGGGCTAAAAAAAACATTCAGTACTTC. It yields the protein CASRDRQGAKKNIQYF.